A single T cell receptor (beta chain) is shown here with its context. Per germline, CDR1 SGHTA and CDR2 FQGNSA. CDR3 length: 14 amino acids. V shed 3 bases and J shed 5 bases, with 13 bases lying between them. The data were taken from a study of blood T cell repertoires in COVID-19. For the study at large: The analysed material was cDNA or gDNA that came from T cells, B-cell-depleted T cells, or PBMCs.

As processed by the authors: Amplifying reference gene primers gave estimates of nucleated cell counts. Here immunoSEQ multiplex PCR was the method, and the copy in TCRdb shows in-frame clones only, minus some. That table supplies the V and J calls and clone size; D and trimming were determined from the DNA. The sample contains over 150,000 clones, 86% of which appear only once. This sequence joins TRBV7-2 and TRBJ1-1; D gene unclear. The sequenced sample consisted of peripheral blood. This TCR came from a man aged 65 to 79 with active or convalescent COVID-19. The CDR3 sequence: CASSFPSGRTEAFF. The CDR3 DNA sequence: TGTGCCAGCAGCTTTCCTTCGGGGAGAACTGAAGCTTTCTTT.